A selection of T cell receptor beta chains follows, all from one sample in a study of cytomegalovirus exposure and HLA in healthy donors. The method was immunoSEQ multiplex PCR; TCRdb's version includes in-frame clones alone and lacks a portion of them. This sample has approximately 150,000 clones, with around 67% found just once. The sample was PBMCs. These receptors all stem from a young woman in good health and CMV-seropositive. The CDR3 runs from the conserved cysteine through the conserved F or W. Fields, in order: CDR3 protein, CDR3 DNA, J gene, V gene, D gene, clone size. The D gene is left open where the match is weak. Clone size is not always given. Where it is, it says once, few, many or a class for expanded clones.

CDR3 protein: CASSPGDGTYEQYF
CDR3 DNA: TGTGCCAGCAGCCCGGGGGATGGGACCTACGAGCAGTACTTC
J gene: TRBJ2-7
V gene: TRBV11-3
D gene: -
clone size: -

CDR3 protein: CASSPDRQGYEQYF
CDR3 DNA: TGTGCCAGCTCACCAGACCGACAGGGCTACGAGCAGTACTTC
J gene: TRBJ2-7
V gene: TRBV18
D gene: TRBD1
clone size: -

CDR3 protein: CASSEYRGVNSPLHF
CDR3 DNA: TGTGCCAGCAGTGAATACAGGGGGGTGAATTCACCCCTCCACTTT
J gene: TRBJ1-6
V gene: TRBV2
D gene: TRBD1
clone size: -

CDR3 protein: CASSEWPQSFYGYTF
CDR3 DNA: TGTGCCAGCAGTGAATGGCCCCAGTCCTTCTATGGCTACACCTTC
J gene: TRBJ1-2
V gene: TRBV6-1
D gene: -
clone size: -

CDR3 protein: CAISAPDSTYEQYF
CDR3 DNA: TGTGCCATCAGCGCACCGGACAGCACCTACGAGCAGTACTTC
J gene: TRBJ2-7
V gene: TRBV10-3
D gene: -
clone size: -

CDR3 protein: CASSIGGGDRSYEQYF
CDR3 DNA: TGTGCCAGTAGTATAGGTGGCGGGGACAGGTCCTACGAGCAGTACTTC
J gene: TRBJ2-7
V gene: TRBV19
D gene: TRBD1
clone size: -

CDR3 protein: CASSFKTGEKLFF
CDR3 DNA: TGTGCCAGCAGCTTTAAGACGGGTGAAAAACTGTTTTTT
J gene: TRBJ1-4
V gene: TRBV13
D gene: -
clone size: -

CDR3 protein: CASSPRGWNQPQHF
CDR3 DNA: TGTGCCAGCAGTCCCCGAGGGTGGAATCAGCCCCAGCATTTT
J gene: TRBJ1-5
V gene: TRBV27
D gene: -
clone size: -

CDR3 protein: CATGNYGYTF
CDR3 DNA: TGTGCCACCGGGAACTATGGCTACACCTTC
J gene: TRBJ1-2
V gene: TRBV5-8
D gene: -
clone size: -

CDR3 protein: CASSLGTGYNEKLFF
CDR3 DNA: TGTGCCAGCAGCCTAGGGACAGGGTATAATGAAAAACTGTTTTTT
J gene: TRBJ1-4
V gene: TRBV14
D gene: TRBD1
clone size: -

CDR3 protein: CASSVTSGATYNEQFF
CDR3 DNA: TGTGCCAGCAGCGTGACTAGCGGGGCAACCTACAATGAGCAGTTCTTC
J gene: TRBJ2-1
V gene: TRBV9
D gene: TRBD2
clone size: -

CDR3 protein: CASSSRLAGNTGELFF
CDR3 DNA: TGTGCCAGCAGTTCGAGACTAGCGGGAAACACCGGGGAGCTGTTTTTT
J gene: TRBJ2-2
V gene: TRBV6-6
D gene: TRBD2
clone size: few

CDR3 protein: CASSQDDPQKKNYGYTF
CDR3 DNA: TGCGCCAGCAGCCAAGATGATCCGCAGAAGAAAAACTATGGCTACACCTTC
J gene: TRBJ1-2
V gene: TRBV4-1
D gene: -
clone size: -

CDR3 protein: CASSWGTAYYGYTF
CDR3 DNA: TGTGCCAGCAGCTGGGGGACAGCCTACTATGGCTACACCTTC
J gene: TRBJ1-2
V gene: TRBV5-4
D gene: TRBD1
clone size: few

CDR3 protein: CASSLRSVLAGADTQYF
CDR3 DNA: TGCGCCAGCAGCCTCAGATCCGTACTAGCGGGGGCAGATACGCAGTATTTT
J gene: TRBJ2-3
V gene: TRBV4-3
D gene: TRBD2
clone size: -

CDR3 protein: CASRPGTSAGRAQYF
CDR3 DNA: TGTGCCAGCAGACCCGGGACTAGCGCGGGGAGGGCCCAGTACTTC
J gene: TRBJ2-5
V gene: TRBV6-5
D gene: TRBD2
clone size: -

CDR3 protein: CASSFGTASYEQYF
CDR3 DNA: TGTGCCAGCAGTTTCGGGACAGCCTCCTACGAGCAGTACTTC
J gene: TRBJ2-7
V gene: TRBV27
D gene: TRBD1
clone size: -

CDR3 protein: CASSASGSLYEQYF
CDR3 DNA: TGTGCCAGCAGCGCAAGCGGGAGTCTCTACGAGCAGTACTTC
J gene: TRBJ2-7
V gene: TRBV7-2
D gene: TRBD2
clone size: few